Presented here are 19 T cell receptor beta chains from one specimen sequenced in a study of T cell repertoires in cytomegalovirus infection. Each CDR3 protein is one row after TCRdb ran MiXCR on the reads. The data contain around 340,000 distinct CDR3 sequences, almost 30% of them seen just once; the ten biggest clones take up 20%. No antigen has been identified for these receptors. The material sequenced was cultured PBMCs, taken from culture after CMV antigen stimulation. The source of these receptors is a human donor in good health (CMV status not recorded). Some clones in this sample may be carry-over from other donors' samples.

This chain links TRBV7-3 with TRBJ2-3; 10 bases line up with TRBD1. V shed 4 bases and J 4 bases; nucleotides not matched to a gene: 8. This CDR3 is built from 16 residues. In germline, CDR1 is SGHTA, CDR2 FQGTGA. This chain's CDR3 is CASSSLDRGGADTQYF. Written as DNA, the CDR3 is TGTGCCAGCAGCTCCCTGGACAGGGGGGGAGCAGATACGCAGTATTTT.

Ten or more counts support this clonotype. This sequence joins TRBV28 and TRBJ2-5, with D possibly being TRBD1 (6 bases). Per germline, CDR1 MDHEN and CDR2 SYDVKM. The CDR3 contains 13 residues. V gave up 6 bases and J gave up 3 bases, with 11 bases separating them. The CDR3 region is CASRTGTKETQYF. The CDR3 region has the DNA TGTGCCAGCAGAACCGGGACAAAAGAGACCCAGTACTTC.

This clonotype was seen only a few times. The chain couples TRBV20-1 to TRBJ1-2; a weak D match, TRBD1 (5 bases). CDR1 and CDR2 (germline): DFQATT, SNEGSKA (reference sequence). Trimming removed 3 bases at V and 7 bases at J, with 18 bases between. There are 14 residues in the CDR3. The CDR3 DNA sequence: TGCAGTGCTAGGGATCGCCCTGCGGGGGGTGGCTACACCTTC. Translating gives CSARDRPAGGGYTF.

The chain links TRBV18 to TRBJ2-7; D uncertain. The CDR3 length is 13 residues. Trimming took off 3 bases at V and 3 bases at J, with 9 bases between the two ends. The germline V gene has CDR1 KGHSH and CDR2 LQKENI. Here the CDR3 DNA reads TGTGCCAGCTCACCTAGTGTCGGCTACGAGCAGTACTTC. Protein product: CASSPSVGYEQYF.

In its sample, this clonotype was seen many times. The rearrangement joins TRBV7-2 to TRBJ2-1; TRBD2 agrees at 7 bases. There are 18 residues in the CDR3. V dropped 1 base and J dropped 2; count of bases not matched to a gene: 11. Germline V gene data show CDR1 as SGHTA and CDR2 as FQGNSA. The CDR3 nucleotides read TGTGCCAGCAGCTTAGTCTGGTTCGCGGGAGTAGCCTACAATGAGCAGTTCTTC. Translation: CASSLVWFAGVAYNEQFF.

This clonotype showed up just a few times. The V call is TRBV28, the J call TRBJ1-1; the D is unclear. V was clipped by 6 bases and J by 8 bases, with 13 bases between them. Per the germline V gene, CDR1 is MDHEN and CDR2 is SYDVKM. This CDR3 comprises 12 residues. CDR3 loop: CASSREFTEAFF. CDR3 DNA sequence: TGTGCCAGCAGCCGGGAATTTACCGAAGCTTTCTTT.

This clonotype was observed a handful of times. The rearrangement links TRBV27 to TRBJ2-1; D unresolved. Between the trimmed V and J ends, which lost 2 bases and 4 bases, there was a span of 12 bases. The CDR3 covers 15 residues. The V gene's germline CDR1 is MNHEY and CDR2 SMNVEV (reference sequence). The chain's CDR3 is CASSLRDFRYNEQFF. CDR3 coding DNA: TGTGCCAGCAGTTTACGCGACTTTCGGTACAATGAGCAGTTCTTC.

The chain recombines TRBV18 with TRBJ1-1; a weak D match, TRBD1 (5 bases). The CDR3 sequence is 14 residues long. The V and J ends lost 6 bases and 5 bases respectively, with 16 bases between them. Germline CDR1 is KGHSH and CDR2 is LQKENI. CDR3 amino acids: CASSGTQGSTEAFF. The CDR3, as DNA: TGTGCCAGCTCCGGGACCCAAGGGAGTACTGAAGCTTTCTTT.

About this clonotype itself: A much larger clone lies a single base off, so this may be a read error. In this CDR3 the conserved last residue, phenylalanine or tryptophan, is missing, so a read error is likely. V and J are TRBV11-2 and TRBJ1-1; D ambiguous. The ends were cut back, 1 base at V and 6 bases at J, with 3 bases in the middle. There are 11 residues in the CDR3. Germline V lookup: CDR1 SGHAT, CDR2 FQNNGV. CDR3 coding DNA: TGTGCCAGCAGCTTAGGCGCTGAAGCTTTCTAT. It codes for CASSLGAEAFY.

This clonotype was picked up a small number of times. This chain uses TRBV6-1 with TRBJ2-2; possible D gene TRBD2, 5 bases. CDR1 and CDR2 from the germline V gene are MNHNS and SASEGT. Trimming pared 5 bases from V and 4 bases from J, leaving 8 bases between. The CDR3 totals 13 residues. The CDR3 loop reads CASSTRSTGELFF. The CDR3 nucleotides read TGTGCCAGCAGTACTAGGAGCACCGGGGAGCTGTTTTTT.

This clonotype was detected many times. V and J are TRBV6-1 and TRBJ1-6, with 10 bases that match TRBD1. Germline V gene data show CDR1 as MNHNS and CDR2 as SASEGT. The CDR3 extends over 16 amino acids. Trimming cost V 7 bases and J 10 bases; bases outside gene matches: 13. The CDR3 nucleotides are TGTGCCAGCACTCTTAATTCGGGACAGGGGCTGTCACCCCTCCACTTT. Translation gives CASTLNSGQGLSPLHF.

This clonotype was picked up many times. The rearrangement joins TRBV2 to TRBJ2-3; the match to TRBD2 covers 13 bases. The CDR3 is 13 residues long. The germline V gene encodes CDR1 SNHLY and CDR2 FYNNEI. The V gene end was trimmed by 9 bases and the J gene end by 5 bases; junction bases not matched to a gene: 2. The CDR3 nucleotides are TGTGCCAGTCGGACTAGCGGGGGAGATACGCAGTATTTT. Its protein is CASRTSGGDTQYF.

This clonotype was counted between two and nine times. This rearrangement joins TRBV9 to TRBJ2-2; D gene ambiguous. Germline V gene sequence: CDR1 SGDLS, CDR2 YYNGEE. Trimming pared 3 bases from V and 6 bases from J, leaving 15 bases between. The CDR3 sequence is 15 residues long. The CDR3 loop is CASSGSSVGAGELFF. The CDR3, as DNA: TGTGCCAGCAGCGGTTCGTCGGTTGGGGCCGGGGAGCTGTTTTTT.

This clonotype has a handful of counts. The V and J genes are TRBV6-2 or TRBV6-3 and TRBJ1-1; 7 bases are shared with TRBD1. Germline V gene sequence: CDR1 MNHEY, CDR2 SVGEGT. The length of the CDR3 is 15 residues. The trim removed 6 bases at V and 0 bases at J, leaving 7 bases unmatched. The CDR3 coding sequence is TGTGCCAGCAGAGGGGGACAGCAAATGAACACTGAAGCTTTCTTT. This codes for CASRGGQQMNTEAFF.

The chain is built from TRBV6-6 and TRBJ1-6; D not resolved. CDR1 MNHNY and CDR2 SVGAGI come from the germline V gene (reference sequence). The CDR3 has 15 amino acids. V was shortened by 6 bases and J by 5 bases, with 14 bases between the two germline ends. This CDR3 reads CASRWTRENNSPLHF. The CDR3 DNA reads TGTGCCAGCAGGTGGACTCGGGAAAATAATTCACCCCTCCACTTT.

The chain carries TRBV7-2 and TRBJ2-5, with D hard to call. The CDR3 sequence is 13 residues long. Germline V gene lookup returns CDR1 SGHTA and CDR2 FQGNSA. Trimming removed 2 bases at V and 4 bases at J, with 8 bases between. The CDR3 spells CASSLNLGETQYF. The CDR3, as DNA: TGTGCCAGCAGCTTAAATCTAGGAGAGACCCAGTACTTC.

The rearrangement joins TRBV19 to TRBJ1-1; 8 bases line up with TRBD1. Germline V lookup: CDR1 LNHDA, CDR2 SQIVND (reference sequence). The ends lost 4 bases at V and 5 bases at J; junction bases unmatched: 3. The CDR3 runs to 13 residues. DNA of the CDR3: TGTGCCAGTAGTACGGACAGGGTGACTGAAGCTTTCTTT. The encoded protein is CASSTDRVTEAFF.

This clonotype was detected a few times. The rearrangement links TRBV11-2 to TRBJ2-1; maybe TRBD2 (7 bases). The CDR3 is made up of 15 amino acids. V was trimmed by 5 bases and J by 4 bases, leaving 15 bases between them. Looked up from germline, CDR1 is SGHAT and CDR2 is FQNNGV. CDR3 nucleotide sequence: TGTGCCAGCAGCGAACCACGGGGGGCGTACAATGAGCAGTTCTTC. It is translated as CASSEPRGAYNEQFF. The full variable domain, in which reference TRBV11-2 and TRBJ2-1 provide the parts outside the CDR3, is EAGVAQSPRYKIIEKRQSVAFWCNPISGHATLYWYQQILGQGPKLLIQFQNNGVVDDSQLPKDRFSAERLKGVDSTLKIQPAKLEDSAVYLCASSEPRGAYNEQFFGPGTRLTVL.

The V and J genes are TRBV27 and TRBJ2-7; 7 nucleotides match TRBD1. The germline CDR1 and CDR2 sequences are MNHEY and SMNVEV (reference sequence). The length of the CDR3 is 14 residues. Trimming removed 8 bases from V and 5 bases from J; junction bases left unmatched: 12. CDR3 DNA: TGTGCCAGCGGTACAACAGGGGTGCCAAACGAGCAGTACTTC. Translated, it gives CASGTTGVPNEQYF.